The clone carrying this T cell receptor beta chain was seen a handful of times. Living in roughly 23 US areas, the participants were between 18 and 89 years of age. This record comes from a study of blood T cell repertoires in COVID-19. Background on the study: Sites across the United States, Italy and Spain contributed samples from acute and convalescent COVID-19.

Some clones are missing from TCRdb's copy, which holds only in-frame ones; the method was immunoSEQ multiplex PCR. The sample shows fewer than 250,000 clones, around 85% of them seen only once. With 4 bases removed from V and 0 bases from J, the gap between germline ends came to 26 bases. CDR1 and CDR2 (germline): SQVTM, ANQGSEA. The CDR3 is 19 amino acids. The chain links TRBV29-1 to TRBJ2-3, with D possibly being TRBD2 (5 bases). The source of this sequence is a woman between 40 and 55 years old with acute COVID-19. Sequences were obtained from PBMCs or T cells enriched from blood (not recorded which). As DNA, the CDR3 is TGCAGCGTTGCGGGGTCCTTAGAAACGGTGGCGGGCAGCACAGATACGCAGTATTTT. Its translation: CSVAGSLETVAGSTDTQYF.